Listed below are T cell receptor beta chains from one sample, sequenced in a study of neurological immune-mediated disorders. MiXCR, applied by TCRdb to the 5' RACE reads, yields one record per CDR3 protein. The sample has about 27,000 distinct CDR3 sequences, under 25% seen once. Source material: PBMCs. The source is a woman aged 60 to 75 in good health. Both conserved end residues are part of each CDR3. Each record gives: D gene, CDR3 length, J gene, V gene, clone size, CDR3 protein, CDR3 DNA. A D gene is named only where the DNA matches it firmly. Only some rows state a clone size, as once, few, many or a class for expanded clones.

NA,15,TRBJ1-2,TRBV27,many,CASSLGGANNYGYTF,TGTGCCAGCAGTTTAGGAGGGGCTAATAACTATGGCTACACCTTC
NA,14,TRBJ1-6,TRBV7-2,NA,CASCPHLANSPLHF,TGTGCCAGCTGCCCGCATTTGGCCAATTCACCCCTCCACTTT
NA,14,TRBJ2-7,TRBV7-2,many,CASLMGQGSLEQYF,TGTGCCAGCCTGATGGGACAAGGATCCCTCGAGCAGTACTTC
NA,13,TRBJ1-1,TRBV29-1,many,CSVMTLMNTEAFF,TGCAGCGTCATGACACTTATGAACACTGAAGCTTTCTTT
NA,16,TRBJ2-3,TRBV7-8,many,CASSLAWFPRTDTQYF,TGTGCCAGCAGCTTAGCGTGGTTTCCGAGGACAGATACGCAGTATTTT
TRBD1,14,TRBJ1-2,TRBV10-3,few,CAIRPGNRGDGYTF,TGTGCCATCAGGCCCGGGAACAGGGGAGATGGCTACACCTTC
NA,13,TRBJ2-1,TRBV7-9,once,CSSFGGAYNEQFF,TGTTCCAGCTTTGGAGGAGCCTACAATGAGCAGTTCTTC
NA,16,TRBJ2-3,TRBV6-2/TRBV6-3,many,CASSSWTTLGTDTQYF,TGTGCCAGCAGCTCCTGGACTACCCTGGGCACAGATACGCAGTATTTT
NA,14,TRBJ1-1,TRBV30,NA,CAWSVETYLTEAFF,TGTGCCTGGAGTGTTGAGACTTATTTGACTGAAGCTTTCTTT
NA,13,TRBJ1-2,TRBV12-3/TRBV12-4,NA,CASSPDATGGYTF,TGTGCCAGCAGTCCGGACGCTACTGGGGGCTACACCTTC
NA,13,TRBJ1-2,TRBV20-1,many,CSARDRAREGYTF,TGCAGTGCTAGAGATCGGGCCAGAGAAGGCTACACCTTC
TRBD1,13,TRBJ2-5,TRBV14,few,CARTGTAKETQYF,TGTGCCAGAACCGGGACAGCCAAAGAGACCCAGTACTTC